This entry lists 29 T cell receptor beta chains sequenced from one sample in a study of OX40 agonist ivuxolimab in advanced cancers. Assay used: immunoSEQ multiplex PCR; TCRdb lists only in-frame clones, some missing. The table shows some 25,000 clones, with around 79% occurring only once. Source: CD4+ or CD8+ T cells sorted from blood, taken in a trial of the OX40 agonist ivuxolimab. The receptors were sampled from an adult with an advanced solid tumor such as melanoma, head and neck, liver or kidney cancer.

The V gene is TRBV4-1, the J gene TRBJ1-3; no clear D. Per germline, CDR1 MGHRA and CDR2 YSYEKL. Trimming stripped 3 bases from V and 2 bases from J, with 17 bases between. There are 17 residues in the CDR3. The CDR3 loop reads CASSHLLKKGTGNTIYF. CDR3 coding DNA: TGCGCCAGCAGCCACCTTCTCAAGAAAGGGACTGGAAACACCATATATTTT.

The chain has TRBV5-6 and TRBJ2-7; no clear D. Trimming shortened V by 4 bases and J by 1 base, and 9 bases separated the two germline ends. The CDR3 loop spans 13 amino acids. Germline V lookup: CDR1 SGHDT, CDR2 YYEEEE. CDR3 bases: TGTGCCAGCAGCCCAGGACCATCCTACGAGCAGTACTTC. Amino acids: CASSPGPSYEQYF. Together with reference TRBV5-6 and TRBJ2-7, the CDR3 gives the full variable domain: DAGVTQSPTHLIKTRGQQVTLRCSPKSGHDTVSWYQQALGQGPQFIFQYYEEEERQRGNFPDRFSGHQFPNYSSELNVNALLLGDSALYLCASSPGPSYEQYFGPGTRLTVT.

This clone was detected only a few times. V and J are TRBV7-3 and TRBJ2-5; no clear D gene. V was clipped by 0 bases and J by 0 bases, with 8 bases between them. CDR1 and CDR2 from the germline V gene are SGHTA and FQGTGA. This CDR3 comprises 15 residues. The CDR3 coding sequence is TGTGCCAGCAGCTTAACGGTCGGGTACCAAGAGACCCAGTACTTC. This encodes CASSLTVGYQETQYF.

This clone was detected only a few times. This sequence joins TRBV7-9 and TRBJ2-7; D not certain. The CDR3 spans 11 residues. Trimming left V 2 bases short and J 6 bases short, with 5 bases between. From germline, CDR1 is SEHNR and CDR2 FQNEAQ (reference sequence). CDR3 in DNA: TGTGCCAGCAGCTTAACCCTCGAGCAGTACTTC. Translation gives CASSLTLEQYF.

The table lists this clone with a few counts. The V gene is TRBV29-1, the J gene TRBJ2-1, with 9 bases matching TRBD2. CDR1 and CDR2 from the germline V gene are SQVTM and ANQGSEA. V shed 2 bases, J shed 7 bases, and the junction held 6 bases outside the gene matches. The CDR3 runs 14 residues. CDR3 region: CSVELGLAGNEQFF. CDR3 nucleotide sequence: TGCAGCGTTGAATTGGGACTAGCTGGGAATGAGCAGTTCTTC.

The chain carries TRBV2 and TRBJ2-4; no firm D call. From germline, CDR1 is SNHLY and CDR2 FYNNEI. The CDR3 has 14 amino acids. Trimming stripped 7 bases from V and 0 bases from J, with 10 bases between. The CDR3 protein is CASNPVLAKNIQYF. The CDR3 nucleotides are TGTGCCAGCAACCCCGTCCTAGCCAAAAACATTCAGTACTTC.

This clone turned up a few times. The chain joins TRBV2 to TRBJ2-1; D may be TRBD1 or TRBD2 (5 bases each). With 6 bases removed from V and 0 bases from J, the gap between germline ends came to 21 bases. This CDR3 is 18 amino acids long. Germline lookup yields CDR1 SNHLY and CDR2 FYNNEI. Here the CDR3 DNA reads TGTGCCAGCAGACACACCCGGGGCTCCTTTCTCTCCTACAATGAGCAGTTCTTC. Protein: CASRHTRGSFLSYNEQFF.

This clone has only a few counts. J is TRBJ1-5 and V is TRBV10-3, with a tentative D call TRBD1 (5 bases). Germline V gene sequence: CDR1 ENHRY, CDR2 SYGVKD. The V end was cut by 4 bases, the J end by 2 bases, with 12 bases between. The CDR3 spans 15 residues. The chain's CDR3 is CAISGGEGGNQPQHF. The CDR3 nucleotides are TGTGCCATCAGTGGGGGGGAAGGCGGCAATCAGCCCCAGCATTTT.

This chain connects TRBV6-5 to TRBJ1-6, with 9 bases identical to TRBD1. This CDR3 is 15 amino acids long. V was pared by 4 bases and J by 6 bases, with 4 bases of the junction left unmatched. Germline-derived CDR1 and CDR2 are MNHEY and SVGAGI. Here the CDR3 DNA reads TGTGCCAGCAGTTCCGGGACAGGGCTTAATTCACCCCTCCACTTT. Translated: CASSSGTGLNSPLHF.

The chain joins TRBV4-1 to TRBJ2-3; TRBD2 agrees at 10 bases. Germline trimming cut 1 base from V and 6 bases from J; bases unmatched to any gene: 16. Germline V gene data show CDR1 as MGHRA and CDR2 as YSYEKL. This CDR3 is 19 amino acids long. This CDR3 reads CASSQVVLAGERPFDTQYF. The CDR3 nucleotides are TGCGCCAGCAGCCAAGTGGTCCTAGCGGGGGAGCGACCGTTCGATACGCAGTATTTT.

The CDR3 DNA reads as TGTGCCAGCAGTTCCGGACAGGGATCCGGGGTCTATTACGAGCAGTACTTC. This codes for CASSSGQGSGVYYEQYF. The chain uses TRBV2 and TRBJ2-7; 8 positions match TRBD1. Trimming removed 5 bases from V and 4 bases from J; junction bases left unmatched: 16. The V gene's germline CDR1 is SNHLY and CDR2 FYNNEI. This CDR3 comprises 17 residues.

The chain combines TRBV5-6 with TRBJ1-1, with a tentative D call TRBD1 (6 bases). The germline gives CDR1 SGHDT, CDR2 YYEEEE. Trimming left V 5 bases short and J 2 bases short, with 10 bases between. The CDR3 consists of 13 residues. CDR3 region: CASSPTGNTEAFF. For the CDR3, the DNA is TGTGCCAGCAGTCCGACAGGAAACACTGAAGCTTTCTTT.

V usage is TRBV5-6 and J usage is TRBJ2-7; no reliable D call. Trimming left V 0 bases short and J 3 bases short, with 1 base between. This CDR3 has 11 amino acids. The germline V gene has CDR1 SGHDT and CDR2 YYEEEE. DNA for the CDR3: TGTGCCAGCAGCTTGGACTACGAGCAGTACTTC. Amino acids: CASSLDYEQYF.

CDR3 sequence (DNA): TGTGCCAGCAGCGCAGGGACTAGCGTAAATGAGCAGTTCTTC. Encoded protein: CASSAGTSVNEQFF. This chain joins TRBV9 and TRBJ2-1; 10 positions agree with TRBD2. Germline V CDR1 and CDR2: SGDLS, YYNGEE. The CDR3 totals 14 residues. V was pared by 3 bases and J by 7 bases, with 4 bases of the junction left unmatched.

The genes are TRBV30 and TRBJ2-2; D is perhaps TRBD1 (5 bases). The germline V gene encodes CDR1 GTSNPN and CDR2 SVGIG (reference sequence). The CDR3 has 14 residues. Deletions cut 2 bases from V and 1 base from J, with 8 bases between. CDR3 loop: CAWSRGWNTGELFF. The CDR3 DNA reads TGTGCCTGGAGTAGGGGTTGGAACACCGGGGAGCTGTTTTTT.

This clone has only one observation. This chain links TRBV4-1 with TRBJ1-1; a possible D gene is TRBD1 (5 bases). Germline V gene data show CDR1 as MGHRA and CDR2 as YSYEKL. V lost 4 bases, J lost 1 base, and 13 bases lay in between. The length of the CDR3 is 15 residues. The CDR3 sequence: CASSREKDTNTEAFF. The CDR3 DNA is TGCGCCAGCAGCCGAGAGAAGGACACGAACACTGAAGCTTTCTTT.

The chain combines TRBV7-6 with TRBJ2-5; TRBD2 might be the D (6 bases). The DNA end lines up better with TRBJ2-7; the J call may be wrong. This CDR3 has 15 amino acids. Germline assignment: CDR1 SGHVS and CDR2 FNYEAQ. The CDR3 here is CASSPLGGEAIEQYF. In nucleotides, the CDR3 is TGTGCCAGCAGCCCCCTGGGTGGGGAGGCCATCGAGCAGTACTTC.

Judged by abundance, this clone is medium-sized. CDR3 bases: TGTGCCTGGAGTACAGGGGGCACTGAAGCTTTCTTT. Amino acids: CAWSTGGTEAFF. The chain joins TRBV30 to TRBJ1-1; 8 positions agree with TRBD1. The CDR3 has 12 amino acids. V dropped 2 bases and J dropped 4; count of bases not matched to a gene: 0. Germline assignment: CDR1 GTSNPN and CDR2 SVGIG (reference sequence). Full variable domain (missing parts from reference TRBV30 and TRBJ1-1): SQTIHQWPATLVQPVGSPLSLECTVEGTSNPNLYWYRQAAGRGLQLLFYSVGIGQISSEVPQNLSASRPQDRQFILSSKKLLLSDSGFYLCAWSTGGTEAFFGQGTRLTVV.

This clone was observed a single time. The chain couples TRBV6-5 to TRBJ2-7, with D hard to call. The germline CDR1 and CDR2 sequences are MNHEY and SVGAGI. The length of the CDR3 is 13 residues. Trimming stripped 4 bases from V and 2 bases from J, with 9 bases between. The CDR3 loop reads CASSSVRTYEQYF. DNA for the CDR3: TGTGCCAGCAGTTCCGTTAGGACCTACGAGCAGTACTTC.

The sample holds one count of this clone. The gene calls are TRBV9 and TRBJ1-2; a possible D gene is TRBD1 (6 bases). CDR3 length equals 19 residues. The V end lost 3 bases, the J end lost 2 bases, and 26 bases lay between the germline ends. Germline-derived CDR1 and CDR2 are SGDLS and YYNGEE. The CDR3 region is CASSAEGVNPGRQNYGYTF. The DNA for the CDR3 is TGTGCCAGCAGCGCTGAGGGGGTCAATCCGGGACGCCAAAACTATGGCTACACCTTC.

The CDR3 protein is CASSSTGGIGELFF. In nucleotides, the CDR3 is TGTGCCAGCAGCTCGACAGGGGGTATCGGGGAGCTGTTTTTT. J is TRBJ2-2 and V is TRBV14; 9 bases agree with TRBD1. The CDR3 has 14 residues. From germline, CDR1 is SGHDN and CDR2 FVKESK. Trimming removed 5 bases from V and 7 bases from J; junction bases left unmatched: 5.

The rearrangement joins TRBV7-6 to TRBJ1-1, with D perhaps matching TRBD1 (6 bases). CDR3 length equals 15 residues. The germline V gene encodes CDR1 SGHVS and CDR2 FNYEAQ. The V end was cut by 4 bases, the J end by 1 base, with 13 bases between. CDR3: CASSSVVGANTEAFF. In DNA, the CDR3 is TGTGCCAGCAGCTCGGTGGTGGGGGCGAACACTGAAGCTTTCTTT.

This chain links TRBV5-1 with TRBJ2-2; D not resolved. Germline values: CDR1 SGHRS, CDR2 YFSETQ. There are 13 residues in the CDR3. V lost 6 bases to trimming and J lost 3 bases, with 9 bases between them. This CDR3 reads CASTSPYTGELFF. The CDR3 coding sequence is TGCGCCAGCACCAGTCCATACACCGGGGAGCTGTTTTTT.

The chain recombines TRBV7-3 with TRBJ2-3; 13 nucleotides match TRBD2. With 0 bases clipped from V and 4 bases from J, the junction kept 10 bases outside the gene matches. The CDR3 length is 19 residues. Germline CDR1 is SGHTA and CDR2 is FQGTGA. CDR3 DNA sequence: TGTGCCAGCAGCTTAACGGGACTAGCGGGGAACCCGAGCTCAGATACGCAGTATTTT. Translation gives CASSLTGLAGNPSSDTQYF.

The V call is TRBV27, the J call TRBJ2-3; no definite D call. There are 13 residues in the CDR3. V lost 9 bases and J 2 bases, leaving 12 bases between the germline ends. Germline CDR1 MNHEY, CDR2 SMNVEV (reference sequence). DNA for the CDR3: TGTGCCAGTAGTCGGGCTCTCACAGATACGCAGTATTTT. Translating it yields CASSRALTDTQYF.

The rearrangement uses TRBV7-9 and TRBJ2-7, with 10 positions matching TRBD1. V gave up 5 bases and J gave up 4 bases; unmatched junction bases: 8. CDR1 is SEHNR, CDR2 FQNEAQ, per germline (reference sequence). The CDR3 runs 15 residues. The CDR3 nucleotides read TGTGCCAGCAGCCCACCGGGACAGGGGTATTACGAGCAGTACTTC. Translation gives CASSPPGQGYYEQYF.

The gene calls are TRBV7-9 and TRBJ2-3; TRBD1 matches 8 bases. The trim removed 4 bases at V and 2 bases at J, leaving 8 bases unmatched. From germline, CDR1 is SEHNR and CDR2 FQNEAQ (reference sequence). The length of the CDR3 is 16 residues. The CDR3 nucleotides are TGTGCCAGCAGCTATGCCAGGGGGCGAATCACAGATACGCAGTATTTT. Encoded protein: CASSYARGRITDTQYF.

The chain is built from TRBV25-1 and TRBJ2-3; D is ambiguous. Per germline, CDR1 MGHDK and CDR2 SYGVNS. The V end lost 2 bases, the J end lost 5 bases, and 5 bases lay between the germline ends. This CDR3 has 12 amino acids. The CDR3 loop reads CASSEDVDTQYF. The CDR3, as DNA: TGTGCCAGCAGTGAAGACGTAGATACGCAGTATTTT.

J is TRBJ1-2 and V is TRBV7-9; D not resolved. The CDR3 has 14 amino acids. V was cut by 2 bases and J by 6 bases, with 13 bases left in between. The germline V gene has CDR1 SEHNR and CDR2 FQNEAQ (reference sequence). As DNA, the CDR3 is TGTGCCAGCAGCTTAACCCCCCTCCCGGATGGCTACACCTTC. This sequence encodes CASSLTPLPDGYTF.